The sequence of this TCR beta chain was determined in a study of early T cells in non-severe SARS-CoV-2 infection. On the study more broadly: From unsorted whole blood, bulk RNA was sequenced, and the chains remained unpaired. Study-level points and caveats: Comparison of clonotypes with VDJdb favored anti-spike CD8 responses while missing private and CD4 specificities.

This clonotype was detected ten times or more. Its antigen remains unidentified. The V gene's germline CDR1 is MRHNA and CDR2 SNTAGT. The CDR3 is 14 residues long. The J segment lost 8 bases and the V segment lost 7 bases, leaving 8 bases of the junction unmatched. Unique molecular identifiers were affixed to single, distinct cDNA molecules. Each CDR3 protein gets one entry after TCRdb re-called the 5' RACE reads with MiXCR. The sample holds tens of thousands of distinct CDR3 sequences, more than 10% seen once. The chain combines TRBV6-4 with TRBJ2-1; 10 bases line up with TRBD2. This clonotype originated in an adult who was a healthcare worker with PCR-confirmed SARS-CoV-2 infection or an uninfected control (not recorded which). The specimen sequenced was whole blood. CDR3 nucleotides: TGTGCCAGCACCCGGACTAGCGGCGGGGATGAGCAGTTCTTC. This sequence encodes CASTRTSGGDEQFF.